Sequencing of this T cell receptor beta chain was carried out in a study of blood T cells in healthy people across ages (dated by TCRdb to about 2015). About the study as a whole: Template switching captured roughly one uniquely barcoded TCR beta cDNA molecule per two T cells in model experiments. To track age-related changes in TCR beta repertoire diversity, the study relied on deep sequencing normalized with unique cDNA molecular identifiers. The donors were divided into four age groups: young (average approximately 17 years), middle-aged (approximately 41), aged (62) and long-lived (about 90). To avoid experimental bias, donors of different ages were spread randomly across the sequencing lanes. The study analyzed two additional independent replicas of 1 million unique cDNA reads from the same blood draw for two donors, one aged 18 to 30 and one aged 80 or older. Points the paper makes about the study in general: The long-lived group showed more naive CD4+ T cells, fewer expanded clones and increased TCR diversity than the aged group, suggesting age selection. Estimates of total diversity from one million sequenced T cells were regarded as lower bounds and underestimates. The CMV infection status of donors was not known, potentially confounding age-related changes in expanded clonotypes. There was a strong correlation between observed TCR beta diversity and the percentage of naive T cells measured by flow cytometry. Conclusive comparison of naive and antigen-experienced compartments was prevented by the profiling of bulk unsorted PBMCs. As age increased, observed TCR beta diversity per million T cells dropped in a roughly linear way, and a significant reduction was already evident by age about 36.

The donors were roughly 38 Caucasian individuals from Russia, aged roughly 6 to 90 years, who were systemically healthy. Around 10 milliliters of peripheral blood were drawn from each donor into EDTA-treated Vacutainer tubes. Ficoll-Paque density-gradient centrifugation was used to isolate PBMCs, with at least 6.5 million per sample. Total RNA, at least 5.5 micrograms per sample, was extracted from PBMCs with Trizol reagent. For every donor, flow cytometry on a PBMC aliquot measured the percentage of naive CD45RAhigh/CD27high T cells. In this sample, this clonotype turned up a few times. This clone's antigen is unknown. No much larger clonotype is one base removed from it; base qualities were not supplied. V trim: 0 bases; J trim: 4 bases; unmatched bases: 4. The germline V gene specifies MNHEY as CDR1 and SVGAGI as CDR2. The CDR3 contains 15 residues, cysteine and phenylalanine counted. The kept DNA is CDR3 alone, 45 bases in frame from the first base.

Libraries were built with 5' RACE. Instrument on record: Illumina HiSeq 2500. The second PCR ran for about 6 to 11 cycles and used a J-beta primer mix along with a sample-barcoded 5' primer. A unique molecular identifier was introduced onto each TCR beta cDNA molecule by a template-switch 5' adaptor carrying 12 random nucleotides. Each sample yielded at least 2.5 million CDR3-containing paired-end reads. First-strand cDNA was synthesized from all RNA with the Mint cDNA synthesis kit, primed by a TRBC-specific oligonucleotide. Following uracil-DNA glycosylase treatment, a first 18-cycle PCR with universal primers M1SS and BC2_uni_R was performed on all cDNA. As for the authors' bioinformatics: For normalization, 1 million high-quality reads, each with a distinct molecular identifier, were randomly selected from each sample. Reads sharing molecular identifiers were discarded rather than binned into consensus sequences. MiTCR, set to a Q25 quality threshold and the strictest error-elimination algorithm, was used for CDR3 identification, clonotype clustering and error correction. Lower-bound total TCR beta diversity was estimated with a nonparametric unseen species model using Euler transformation. TCRdb reprocessed the public reads (quality trimming at Q25 with fastp, clone calling with MiXCR) and kept in-frame beta chains. Rows are combined by CDR3 protein, so each entry shows the most common genes and DNA. The V and J calls and clone size come from TCRdb's table, not from the authors' own analysis. This sample is represented by about 640,000 distinct CDR3 sequences; roughly 50% of them were singletons. 30% to 40% of the sample is taken by the ten largest.

This receptor chain uses TRBV6-5 and TRBJ2-7, with 9 bases in between that match TRBD1. The sequencing sample was made of blood. The TCR comes from a man between 60 and 75 years old in good health. The CDR3 is CASSYSGQGGYEQYF. The DNA reads TGTGCCAGCAGTTACTCGGGACAGGGAGGATACGAGCAGTACTTC.